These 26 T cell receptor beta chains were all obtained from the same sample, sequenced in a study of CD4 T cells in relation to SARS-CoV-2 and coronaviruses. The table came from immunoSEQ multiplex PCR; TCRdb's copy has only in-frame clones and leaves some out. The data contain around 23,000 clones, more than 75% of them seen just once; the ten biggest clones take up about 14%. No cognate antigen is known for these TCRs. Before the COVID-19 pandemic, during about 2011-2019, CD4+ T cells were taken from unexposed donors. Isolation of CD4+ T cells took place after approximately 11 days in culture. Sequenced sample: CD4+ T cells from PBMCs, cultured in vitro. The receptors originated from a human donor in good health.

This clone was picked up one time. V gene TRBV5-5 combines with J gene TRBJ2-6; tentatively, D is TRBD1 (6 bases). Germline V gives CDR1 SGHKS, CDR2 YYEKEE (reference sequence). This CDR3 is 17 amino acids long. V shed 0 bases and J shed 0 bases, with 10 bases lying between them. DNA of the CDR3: TGTGCCAGCAGCTTGGACAGGGATCCCTCTGGGGCCAACGTCCTGACTTTC. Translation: CASSLDRDPSGANVLTF.

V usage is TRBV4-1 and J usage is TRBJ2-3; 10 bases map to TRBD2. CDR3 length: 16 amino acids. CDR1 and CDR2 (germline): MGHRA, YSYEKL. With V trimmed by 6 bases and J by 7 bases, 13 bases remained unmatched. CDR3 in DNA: TGCGCCAGCAGTCGGTCGGGTAGCGGGAGGTGGAATACGCAGTATTTT. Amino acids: CASSRSGSGRWNTQYF.

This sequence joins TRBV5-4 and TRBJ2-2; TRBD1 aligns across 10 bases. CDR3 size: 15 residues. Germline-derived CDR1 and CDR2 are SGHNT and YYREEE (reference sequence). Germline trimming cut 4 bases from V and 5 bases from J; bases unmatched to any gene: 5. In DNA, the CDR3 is TGTGCCAGCAGCCCGACAGGGGGCAGAACCGGGGAGCTGTTTTTT. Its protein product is CASSPTGGRTGELFF.

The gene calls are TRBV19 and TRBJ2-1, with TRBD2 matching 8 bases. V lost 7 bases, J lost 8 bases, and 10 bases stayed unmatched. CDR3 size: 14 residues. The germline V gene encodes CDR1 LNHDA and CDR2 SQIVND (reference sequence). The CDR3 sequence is CASTPRGGVDEQFF. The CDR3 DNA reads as TGTGCCAGTACCCCCCGGGGGGGCGTCGATGAGCAGTTCTTC.

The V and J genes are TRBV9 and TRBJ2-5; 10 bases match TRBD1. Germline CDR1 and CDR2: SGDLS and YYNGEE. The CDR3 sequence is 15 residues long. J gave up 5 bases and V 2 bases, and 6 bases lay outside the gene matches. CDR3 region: CASSVGTGVGETQYF. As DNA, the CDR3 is TGTGCCAGCAGCGTCGGGACAGGGGTGGGGGAGACCCAGTACTTC. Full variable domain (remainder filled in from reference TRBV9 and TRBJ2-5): DSGVTQTPKHLITATGQRVTLRCSPRSGDLSVYWYQQSLDQGLQFLIQYYNGEERAKGNILERFSAQQFPDLHSELNLSSLELGDSALYFCASSVGTGVGETQYFGPGTRLLVL.

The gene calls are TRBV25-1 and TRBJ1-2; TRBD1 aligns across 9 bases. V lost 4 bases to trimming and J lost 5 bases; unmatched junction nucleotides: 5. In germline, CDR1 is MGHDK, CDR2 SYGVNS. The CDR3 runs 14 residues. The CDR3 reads CASSGNGQGYGYTF. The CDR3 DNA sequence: TGTGCCAGCAGTGGAAATGGACAGGGGTATGGCTACACCTTC.

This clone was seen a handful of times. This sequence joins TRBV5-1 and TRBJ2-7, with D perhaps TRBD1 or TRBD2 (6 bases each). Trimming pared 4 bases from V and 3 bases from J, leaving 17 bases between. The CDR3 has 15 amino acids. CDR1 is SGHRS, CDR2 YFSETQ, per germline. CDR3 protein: CASSLGTGTVYEQYF. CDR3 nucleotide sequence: TGCGCCAGCAGCCTGGGCACAGGGACTGTCTACGAGCAGTACTTC.

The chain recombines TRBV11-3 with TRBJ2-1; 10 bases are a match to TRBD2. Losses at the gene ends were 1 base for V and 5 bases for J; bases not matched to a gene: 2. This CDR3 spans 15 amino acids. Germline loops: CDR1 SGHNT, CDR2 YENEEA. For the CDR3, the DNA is TGTGCCAGCAGCTTAGGGCTAGCGGGAGACAATGAGCAGTTCTTC. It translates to CASSLGLAGDNEQFF.

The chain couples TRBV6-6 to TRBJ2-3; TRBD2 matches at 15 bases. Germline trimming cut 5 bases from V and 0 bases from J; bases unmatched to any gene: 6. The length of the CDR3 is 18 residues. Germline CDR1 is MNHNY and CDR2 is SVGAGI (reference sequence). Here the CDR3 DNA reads TGTGCCAGCAGTCCCCGGACTAGCGGGGGGGCTAGCACAGATACGCAGTATTTT. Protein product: CASSPRTSGGASTDTQYF.

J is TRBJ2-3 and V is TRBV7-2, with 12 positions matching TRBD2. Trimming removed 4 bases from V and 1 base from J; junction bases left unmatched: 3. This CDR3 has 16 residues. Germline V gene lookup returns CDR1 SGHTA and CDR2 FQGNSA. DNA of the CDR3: TGTGCCAGCAGCTCCCGACTAGCGGGGGGCACAGATACGCAGTATTTT. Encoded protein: CASSSRLAGGTDTQYF.

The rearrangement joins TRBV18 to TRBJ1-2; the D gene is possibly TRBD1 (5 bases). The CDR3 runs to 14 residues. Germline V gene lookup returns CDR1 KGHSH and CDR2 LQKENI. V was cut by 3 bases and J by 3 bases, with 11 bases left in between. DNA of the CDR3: TGTGCCAGCTCACCCGAACAGGAACACTATGGCTACACCTTC. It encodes CASSPEQEHYGYTF.

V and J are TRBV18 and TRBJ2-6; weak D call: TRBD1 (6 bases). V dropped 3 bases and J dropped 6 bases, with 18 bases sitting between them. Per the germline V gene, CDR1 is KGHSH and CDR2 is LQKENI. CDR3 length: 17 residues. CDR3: CASSPWDIRGLANVLTF. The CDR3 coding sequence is TGTGCCAGCTCACCTTGGGACATCCGTGGGTTGGCCAACGTCCTGACTTTC.

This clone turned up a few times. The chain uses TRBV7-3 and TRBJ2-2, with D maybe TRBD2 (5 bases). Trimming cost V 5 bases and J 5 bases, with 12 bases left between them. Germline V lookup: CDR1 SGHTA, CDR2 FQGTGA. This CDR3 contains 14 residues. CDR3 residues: CASSPSLGTGELFF. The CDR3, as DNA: TGTGCCAGCAGCCCATCACTAGGGACCGGGGAGCTGTTTTTT.

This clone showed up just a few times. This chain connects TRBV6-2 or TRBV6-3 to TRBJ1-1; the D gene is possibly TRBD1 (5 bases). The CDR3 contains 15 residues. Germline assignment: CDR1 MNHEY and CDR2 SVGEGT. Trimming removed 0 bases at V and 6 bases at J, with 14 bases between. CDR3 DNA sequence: TGTGCCAGCAGTTACTCGATGGCAGGGATCCCTGAAGCTTTCTTT. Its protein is CASSYSMAGIPEAFF.

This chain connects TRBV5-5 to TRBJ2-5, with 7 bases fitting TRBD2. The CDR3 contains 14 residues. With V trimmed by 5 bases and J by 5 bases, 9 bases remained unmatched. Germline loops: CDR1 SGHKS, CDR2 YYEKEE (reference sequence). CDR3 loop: CASRVQMGGETQYF. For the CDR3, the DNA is TGTGCCAGCAGGGTTCAGATGGGGGGGGAGACCCAGTACTTC.

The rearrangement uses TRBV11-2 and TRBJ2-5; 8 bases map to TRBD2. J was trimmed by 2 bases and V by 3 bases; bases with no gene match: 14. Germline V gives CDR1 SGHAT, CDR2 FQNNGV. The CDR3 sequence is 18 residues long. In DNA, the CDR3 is TGTGCCAGCAGCTTCCTAGCGGGCGCCCGAGTGGGGCAAGAGACCCAGTACTTC. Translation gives CASSFLAGARVGQETQYF.

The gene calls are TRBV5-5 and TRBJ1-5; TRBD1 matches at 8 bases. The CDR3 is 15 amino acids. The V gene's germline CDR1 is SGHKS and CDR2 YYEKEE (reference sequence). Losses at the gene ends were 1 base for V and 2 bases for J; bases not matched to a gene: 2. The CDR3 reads CASSLLDRGNQPQHF. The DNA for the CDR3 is TGTGCCAGCAGCTTGTTGGACAGGGGCAATCAGCCCCAGCATTTT.

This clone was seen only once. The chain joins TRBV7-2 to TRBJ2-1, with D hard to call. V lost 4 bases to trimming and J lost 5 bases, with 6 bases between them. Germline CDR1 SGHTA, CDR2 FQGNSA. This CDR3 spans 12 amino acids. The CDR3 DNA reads TGTGCCAGCAGCTCTCTGGACAATGAGCAGTTCTTC. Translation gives CASSSLDNEQFF.

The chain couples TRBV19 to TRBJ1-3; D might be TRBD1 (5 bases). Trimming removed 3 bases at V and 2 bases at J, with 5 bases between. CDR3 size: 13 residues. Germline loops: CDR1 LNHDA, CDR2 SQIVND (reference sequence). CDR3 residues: CASSIRAGNTIYF. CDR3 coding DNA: TGTGCCAGTAGTATCAGGGCTGGAAACACCATATATTTT.

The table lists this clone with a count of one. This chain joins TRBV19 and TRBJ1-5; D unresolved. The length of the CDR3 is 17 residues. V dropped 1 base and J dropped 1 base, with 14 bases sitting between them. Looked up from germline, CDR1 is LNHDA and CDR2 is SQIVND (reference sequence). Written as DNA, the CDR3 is TGTGCCAGTAGTATAGGGTGGCGGGTGTCCAGCAATCAGCCCCAGCATTTT. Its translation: CASSIGWRVSSNQPQHF.

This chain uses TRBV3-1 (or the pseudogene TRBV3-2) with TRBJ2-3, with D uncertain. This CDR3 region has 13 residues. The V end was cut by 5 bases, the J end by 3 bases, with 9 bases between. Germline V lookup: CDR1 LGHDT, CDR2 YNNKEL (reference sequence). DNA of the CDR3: TGTGCCAGCAGCAACCAGCAGACAGATACGCAGTATTTT. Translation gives CASSNQQTDTQYF.

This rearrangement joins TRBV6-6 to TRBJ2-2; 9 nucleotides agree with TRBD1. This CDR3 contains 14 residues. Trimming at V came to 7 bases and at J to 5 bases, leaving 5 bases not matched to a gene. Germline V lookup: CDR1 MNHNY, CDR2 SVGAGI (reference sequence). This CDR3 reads CASTRTGVTGELFF. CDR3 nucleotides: TGTGCCAGCACGAGGACAGGGGTTACCGGGGAGCTGTTTTTT.

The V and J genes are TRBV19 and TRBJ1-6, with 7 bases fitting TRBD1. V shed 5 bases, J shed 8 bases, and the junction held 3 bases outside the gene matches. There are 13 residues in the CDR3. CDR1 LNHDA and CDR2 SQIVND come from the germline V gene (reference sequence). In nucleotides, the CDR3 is TGTGCCAGTAGTGCTCAGGGGGATTCACCCCTCCACTTT. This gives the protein CASSAQGDSPLHF.

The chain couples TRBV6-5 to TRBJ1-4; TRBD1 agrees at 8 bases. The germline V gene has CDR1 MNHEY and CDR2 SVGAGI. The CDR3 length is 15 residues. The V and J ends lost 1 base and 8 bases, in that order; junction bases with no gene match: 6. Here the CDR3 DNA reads TGTGCCAGCAGTTACTACGGGACAGGTCGGGAAAAACTGTTTTTT. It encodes CASSYYGTGREKLFF.

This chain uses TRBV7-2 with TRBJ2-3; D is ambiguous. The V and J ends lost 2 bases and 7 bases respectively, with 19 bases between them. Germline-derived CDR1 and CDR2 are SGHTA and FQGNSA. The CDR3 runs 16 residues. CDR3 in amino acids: CASSLSLARATNTQYF. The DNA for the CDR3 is TGTGCCAGCAGCTTAAGTCTGGCTAGAGCCACCAATACGCAGTATTTT. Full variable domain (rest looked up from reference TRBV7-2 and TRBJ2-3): GAGVSQSPSNKVTEKGKDVELRCDPISGHTALYWYRQSLGQGLEFLIYFQGNSAPDKSGLPSDRFSAERTGGSVSTLTIQRTQQEDSAVYLCASSLSLARATNTQYFGPGTRLTVL.

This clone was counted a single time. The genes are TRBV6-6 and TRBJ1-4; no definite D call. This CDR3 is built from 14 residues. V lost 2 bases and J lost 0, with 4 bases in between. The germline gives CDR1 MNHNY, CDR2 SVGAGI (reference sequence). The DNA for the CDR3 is TGTGCCAGCAGTTACGGGGCAACTAATGAAAAACTGTTTTTT. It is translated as CASSYGATNEKLFF.